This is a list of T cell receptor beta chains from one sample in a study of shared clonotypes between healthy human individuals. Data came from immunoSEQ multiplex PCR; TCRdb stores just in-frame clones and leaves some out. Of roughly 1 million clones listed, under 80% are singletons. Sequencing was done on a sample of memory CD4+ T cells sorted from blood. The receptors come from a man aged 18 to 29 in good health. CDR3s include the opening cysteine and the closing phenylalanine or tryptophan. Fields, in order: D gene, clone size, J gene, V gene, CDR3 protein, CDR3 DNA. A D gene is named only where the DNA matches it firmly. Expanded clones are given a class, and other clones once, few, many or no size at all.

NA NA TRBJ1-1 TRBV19 CASRGTIYTEAFF TGTGCCAGTCGGGGGACGATCTACACTGAAGCTTTCTTT
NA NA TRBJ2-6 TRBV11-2 CASSLGKRGANVLTF TGTGCCAGCAGCTTGGGGAAACGTGGGGCCAACGTCCTGACTTTC
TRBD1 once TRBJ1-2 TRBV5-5 CASSLDRGYGYTF TGTGCCAGCAGTTTAGACAGGGGGTATGGCTACACCTTC
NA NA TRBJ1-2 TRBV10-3 CAISEDSNYGYTF TGTGCCATCAGTGAGGACTCAAACTATGGCTACACCTTC
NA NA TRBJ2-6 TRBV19 CASSIGGYSGANVLTF TGTGCCAGTAGTATAGGGGGGTACTCTGGGGCCAACGTCCTGACTTTC
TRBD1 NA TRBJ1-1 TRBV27 CASSPQGLNTEAFF TGTGCCAGCAGTCCACAGGGGTTGAACACTGAAGCTTTCTTT
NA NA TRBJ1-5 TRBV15 CATSREGGQPQHF TGTGCCACCAGCAGAGAGGGGGGTCAGCCCCAGCATTTT
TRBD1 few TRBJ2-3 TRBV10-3 CAIRPDRGLDTQYF TGTGCCATCAGGCCGGACAGGGGATTAGATACGCAGTATTTT
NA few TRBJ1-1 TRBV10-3 CAISDWGTEAFF TGTGCCATCAGTGATTGGGGCACTGAAGCTTTCTTT
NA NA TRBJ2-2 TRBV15 CATSRGGFGDTGELFF TGTGCCACCAGCAGAGGAGGGTTTGGGGACACCGGGGAGCTGTTTTTT
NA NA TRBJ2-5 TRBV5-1 CASSFGELQETQYF TGCGCCAGCAGCTTCGGGGAACTACAAGAGACCCAGTACTTC
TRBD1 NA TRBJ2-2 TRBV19 CASRAGQGPTGELFF TGTGCCAGTAGGGCCGGACAGGGCCCCACCGGGGAGCTGTTTTTT
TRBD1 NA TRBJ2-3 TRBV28 CASRQGVDRGEDF TGTGCCAGCAGGCAAGGAGTGGACAGGGGGGAAGATTTT
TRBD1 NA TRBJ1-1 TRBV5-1 CASSFGQGNTEAFF TGCGCCAGCAGCTTCGGACAGGGGAACACTGAAGCTTTCTTT
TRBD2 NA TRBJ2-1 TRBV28 CASSLEGTKKQFF TGTGCCAGCAGTTTAGAAGGGACTAAGAAGCAGTTCTTC
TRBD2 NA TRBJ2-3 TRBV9 CASSPGTSGRGDTQYF TGTGCCAGCAGCCCCGGGACTAGCGGGAGGGGGGATACGCAGTATTTT
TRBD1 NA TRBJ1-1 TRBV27 CASSLAARQGMNTEAFF TGTGCCAGCAGTTTAGCAGCTCGACAGGGCATGAACACTGAAGCTTTCTTT
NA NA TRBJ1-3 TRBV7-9 CASSLVSTGGRNTIYF TGTGCCAGCAGCTTAGTCTCAACGGGGGGACGAAACACCATATATTTT
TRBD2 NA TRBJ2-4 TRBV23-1 CASSHTGTIRRRDKNIQYF TGCGCCAGCAGTCACACCGGGACTATACGGCGTAGGGACAAAAACATTCAGTACTTC
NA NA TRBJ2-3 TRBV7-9 CASSLVRGSYGTDTQYF TGTGCCAGCAGCTTAGTTAGGGGGTCATACGGCACAGATACGCAGTATTTT
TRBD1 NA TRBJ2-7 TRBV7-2 CASSLAGTGSYEQYF TGTGCCAGCAGCTTGGCCGGGACAGGGAGCTACGAGCAGTACTTC
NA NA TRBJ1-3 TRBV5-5 CASSSLTPSSGNTIYF TGTGCCAGCAGCTCCCTGACACCCAGCTCTGGAAACACCATATATTTT
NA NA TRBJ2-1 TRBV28 CASSLWTGVYNEQFF TGTGCCAGCAGTTTATGGACAGGAGTTTACAATGAGCAGTTCTTC
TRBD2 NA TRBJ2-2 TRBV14 CASSRRVAGVAGELFF TGTGCCAGCAGCCGGCGGGTAGCGGGAGTCGCCGGGGAGCTGTTTTTT
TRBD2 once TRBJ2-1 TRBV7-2 CASSSAGTSGYNEQFF TGTGCCAGCAGCTCAGCCGGGACTAGCGGTTACAATGAGCAGTTCTTC
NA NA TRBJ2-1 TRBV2 CASTKDGGSYNEQFF TGTGCCAGCACTAAGGACGGGGGTTCCTACAATGAGCAGTTCTTC
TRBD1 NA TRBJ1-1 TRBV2 CASRGTANTEAFF TGTGCCAGCAGAGGGACAGCGAACACTGAAGCTTTCTTT
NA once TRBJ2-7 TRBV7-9 CASSTFGGAEQYF TGTGCCAGCAGCACCTTCGGAGGGGCCGAGCAGTACTTC
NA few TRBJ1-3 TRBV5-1 CASSVDNSAGNTIYF TGCGCCAGCAGTGTAGACAATTCTGCCGGAAACACCATATATTTT
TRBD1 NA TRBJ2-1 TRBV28 CASRPGQGDNEQFF TGTGCCAGCAGACCCGGACAGGGAGACAATGAGCAGTTCTTC
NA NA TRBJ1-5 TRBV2 CASSSWKSYSNQPQHF TGTGCCAGCAGTTCCTGGAAATCCTATAGCAATCAGCCCCAGCATTTT
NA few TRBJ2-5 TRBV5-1 CASSLDVDWETQYF TGCGCCAGCAGCTTGGATGTGGATTGGGAGACCCAGTACTTC
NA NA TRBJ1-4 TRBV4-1 CASSQGPGLGDEKLFF TGCGCCAGCAGCCAAGGACCGGGACTGGGAGATGAAAAACTGTTTTTT
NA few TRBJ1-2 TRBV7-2 CASSLRGVRDGYTF TGTGCCAGCAGCTTACGGGGTGTCAGGGACGGCTACACCTTC
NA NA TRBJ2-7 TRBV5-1 CASSLAGGKYYEQYF TGCGCCAGCAGCTTGGCTGGGGGCAAGTACTACGAGCAGTACTTC
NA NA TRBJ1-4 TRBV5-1 CASSLKPDTGSATNEKLFF TGCGCCAGCAGCTTAAAGCCAGACACGGGTTCTGCAACTAATGAAAAACTGTTTTTT
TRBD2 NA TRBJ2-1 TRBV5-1 CASSSGGNEQFF TGCGCCAGCAGCTCGGGGGGCAATGAGCAGTTCTTC
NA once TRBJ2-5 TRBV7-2 CASSLGVGGSGQETQYF TGTGCCAGCAGCTTAGGAGTTGGGGGTAGCGGACAAGAGACCCAGTACTTC
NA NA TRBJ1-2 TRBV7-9 CASSIGGKIYGYTF TGTGCCAGCAGCATAGGGGGGAAGATCTATGGCTACACCTTC
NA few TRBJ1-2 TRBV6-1 CASSGETFTGYTF TGTGCCAGCAGTGGAGAGACATTCACTGGCTACACCTTC
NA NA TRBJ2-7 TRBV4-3 CASSQDRGGVTYEQYF TGCGCCAGCAGCCAAGATCGTGGCGGGGTGACCTACGAGCAGTACTTC
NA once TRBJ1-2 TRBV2 CASSGGFGYTF TGTGCCAGCAGTGGGGGTTTTGGCTACACCTTC
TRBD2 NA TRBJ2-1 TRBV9 CASTPGLAVYNEQFF TGTGCCAGCACCCCAGGACTAGCGGTATACAATGAGCAGTTCTTC
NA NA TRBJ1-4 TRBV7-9 CASSPGHNNNEKLFF TGTGCCAGCAGCCCGGGACACAACAATAATGAAAAACTGTTTTTT
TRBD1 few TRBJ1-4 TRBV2 CASSPQTGFSNEKLFF TGTGCCAGCAGTCCCCAGACAGGGTTTTCTAATGAAAAACTGTTTTTT
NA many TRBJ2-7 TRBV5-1 CASRRKEGSYEQYF TGCGCCAGCAGACGGAAGGAGGGGTCCTACGAGCAGTACTTC
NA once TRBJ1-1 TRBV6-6 CASRQTGYTEAFF TGTGCCAGCAGACAAACAGGGTACACTGAAGCTTTCTTT
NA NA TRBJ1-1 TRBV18 CASSPIRDTEAFF TGTGCCAGCTCACCGATAAGGGACACTGAAGCTTTCTTT
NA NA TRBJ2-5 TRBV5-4 CASSLASPSFETQYF TGTGCCAGCAGCTTGGCTAGTCCGTCGTTCGAGACCCAGTACTTC
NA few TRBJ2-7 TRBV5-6 CASSLGRGASYEQYF TGTGCCAGCAGCTTGGGTCGCGGGGCAAGCTACGAGCAGTACTTC
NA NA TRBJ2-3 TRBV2 CASTQQGQRSTDTQYF TGTGCCAGCACCCAGCAGGGGCAACGAAGCACAGATACGCAGTATTTT
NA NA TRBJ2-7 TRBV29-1 CSVASSYEQYF TGCAGCGTTGCCAGTTCCTACGAGCAGTACTTC
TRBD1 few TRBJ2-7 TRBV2 CASKDGTGYVEQYF TGTGCCAGCAAGGACGGGACAGGGTACGTCGAGCAGTACTTC
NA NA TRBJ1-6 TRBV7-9 CASSLAGDGNSPLHF TGTGCCAGCAGCTTAGCGGGGGACGGTAATTCACCCCTCCACTTT
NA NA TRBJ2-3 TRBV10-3 CAITFGAASTDTQYF TGTGCCATCACTTTTGGAGCGGCTAGCACAGATACGCAGTATTTT
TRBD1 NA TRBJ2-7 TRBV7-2 CASSSPDRTTYEQYF TGTGCCAGCAGCTCGCCGGACAGGACAACCTACGAGCAGTACTTC
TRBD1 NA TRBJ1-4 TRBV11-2 CASSHRGQGFGNEKLFF TGTGCCAGCAGCCATCGGGGACAGGGGTTTGGTAATGAAAAACTGTTTTTT